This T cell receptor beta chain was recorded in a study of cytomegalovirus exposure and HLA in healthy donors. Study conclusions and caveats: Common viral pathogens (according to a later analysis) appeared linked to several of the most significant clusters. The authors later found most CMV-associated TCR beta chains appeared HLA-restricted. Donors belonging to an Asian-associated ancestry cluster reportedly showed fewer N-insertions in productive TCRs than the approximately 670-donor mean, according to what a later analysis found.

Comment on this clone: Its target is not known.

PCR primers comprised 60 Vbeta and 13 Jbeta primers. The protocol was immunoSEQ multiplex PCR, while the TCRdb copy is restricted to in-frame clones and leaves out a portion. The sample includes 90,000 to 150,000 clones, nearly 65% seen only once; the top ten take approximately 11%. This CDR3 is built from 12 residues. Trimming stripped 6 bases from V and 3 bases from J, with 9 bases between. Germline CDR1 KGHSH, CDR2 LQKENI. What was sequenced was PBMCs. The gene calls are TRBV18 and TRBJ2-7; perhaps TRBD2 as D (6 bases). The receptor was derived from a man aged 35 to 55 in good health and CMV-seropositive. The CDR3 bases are TGTGCCAGCTCCGGGACTCACTACGAGCAGTACTTC. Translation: CASSGTHYEQYF.